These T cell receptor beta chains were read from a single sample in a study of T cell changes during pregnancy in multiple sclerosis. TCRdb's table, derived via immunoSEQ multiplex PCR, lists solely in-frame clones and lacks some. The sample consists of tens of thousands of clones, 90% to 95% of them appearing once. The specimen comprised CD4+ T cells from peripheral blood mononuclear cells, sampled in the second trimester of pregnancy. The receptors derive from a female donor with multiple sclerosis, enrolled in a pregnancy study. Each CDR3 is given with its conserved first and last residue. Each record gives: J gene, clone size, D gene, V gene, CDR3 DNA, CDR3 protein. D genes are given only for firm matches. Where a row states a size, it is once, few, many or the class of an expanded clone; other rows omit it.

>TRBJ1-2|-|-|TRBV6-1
TGTGCCAGCAGTGAAGGGGCAGGGGTAAACTATGGCTACACCTTC
CASSEGAGVNYGYTF
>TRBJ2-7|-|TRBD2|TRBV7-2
TGTGCCAGCAGCTGGACTAGCGGGGGGAGCTCCTACGAGCAGTACTTC
CASSWTSGGSSYEQYF
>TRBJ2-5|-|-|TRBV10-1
TGCGCCAGCAGTGCCCCACAGGGTAGAGAGACCCAGTACTTC
CASSAPQGRETQYF
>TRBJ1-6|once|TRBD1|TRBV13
TGTGCCAGCAGCTCACAGGGGGCAGGATCACCCCTCCACTTT
CASSSQGAGSPLHF
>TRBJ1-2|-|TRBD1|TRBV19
TGTGCCAGTAGTTTCGGGACAGGGCTTAACTATGGCTACACCTTC
CASSFGTGLNYGYTF
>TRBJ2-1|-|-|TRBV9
TGTGCCAGCAGCGTAGTGGCCGGGGGGCCAAATGAGCAGTTCTTC
CASSVVAGGPNEQFF
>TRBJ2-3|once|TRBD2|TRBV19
TGTGCCAGTAGTATACGGGGGGGCGGCACAGATACGCAGTATTTT
CASSIRGGGTDTQYF
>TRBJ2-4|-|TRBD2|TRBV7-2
TGTGCCAGCAGCCTCGGACTAGCAATAGACATTCAGTACTTC
CASSLGLAIDIQYF
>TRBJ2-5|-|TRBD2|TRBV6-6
TGTGCCAGCATAAGGACTAGCGGGGGAGAGACCCAGTACTTC
CASIRTSGGETQYF
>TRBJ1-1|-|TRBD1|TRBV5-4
TGTGCCAGCAGCTCTACAGGGGTCCTGAACACTGAAGCTTTCTTT
CASSSTGVLNTEAFF
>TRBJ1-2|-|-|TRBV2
TGTGCCAGCAGTGCAGGGGTCGGGCGGGGGGACTATGGCTACACCTTC
CASSAGVGRGDYGYTF
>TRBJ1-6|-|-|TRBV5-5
TGTGCCAGCAGCTTGAGGTATGAGGGCTTCAGCTCCTATAATTCACCCCTCCACTTT
CASSLRYEGFSSYNSPLHF
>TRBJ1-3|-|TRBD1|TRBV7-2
TGTGCCAGCAGCGACAGGGGGCTCTCTGGAAACACCATATATTTT
CASSDRGLSGNTIYF
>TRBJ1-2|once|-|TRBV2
TGTGCCAGCCGGCGGCAAACTAACTATGGCTACACCTTC
CASRRQTNYGYTF
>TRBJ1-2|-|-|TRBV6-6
TGTGCCAGCAGTTACTCAAGGACAACAGACTATGGCTACACCTTC
CASSYSRTTDYGYTF
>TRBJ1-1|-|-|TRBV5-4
TGTGCCAGCAGCTTGTCTACCCGGAACACTGAAGCTTTCTTT
CASSLSTRNTEAFF
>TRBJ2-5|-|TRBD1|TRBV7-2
TGTGCCAGCAGCTTGAGGGACCGGGACAGGAGGGAAGAGACCCAGTACTTC
CASSLRDRDRREETQYF
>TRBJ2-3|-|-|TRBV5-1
TGCGCCAGCAGCGGAGGGACTTCTAGCACAGATACGCAGTATTTT
CASSGGTSSTDTQYF
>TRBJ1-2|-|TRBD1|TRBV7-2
TGTGCCAGCAGCTTCCAGACAGGGTCCTATGGCTACACCTTC
CASSFQTGSYGYTF
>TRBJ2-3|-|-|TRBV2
TGTGCCAGCAGTGTGTCGAGAGATACGCAGTATTTT
CASSVSRDTQYF
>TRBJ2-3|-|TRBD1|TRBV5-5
TGTGCCAGCAGCTCTACTCCAGGGGGCGTGAGCACAGATACGCAGTATTTT
CASSSTPGGVSTDTQYF
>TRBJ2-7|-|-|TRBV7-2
TGTGCCAGCAGCTTTGTCGGCGGGGGGACAGCCTACGAGCAGTACTTC
CASSFVGGGTAYEQYF
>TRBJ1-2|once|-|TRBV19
TGTGCCAGTGCCACTGCCTTGGGGGGAGAGCCTAACTATGGCTACACCTTC
CASATALGGEPNYGYTF
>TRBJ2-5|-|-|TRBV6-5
TGTGCCAGCACCACCAGCCGGAGGGTCGGGGAGACCCAGTACTTC
CASTTSRRVGETQYF